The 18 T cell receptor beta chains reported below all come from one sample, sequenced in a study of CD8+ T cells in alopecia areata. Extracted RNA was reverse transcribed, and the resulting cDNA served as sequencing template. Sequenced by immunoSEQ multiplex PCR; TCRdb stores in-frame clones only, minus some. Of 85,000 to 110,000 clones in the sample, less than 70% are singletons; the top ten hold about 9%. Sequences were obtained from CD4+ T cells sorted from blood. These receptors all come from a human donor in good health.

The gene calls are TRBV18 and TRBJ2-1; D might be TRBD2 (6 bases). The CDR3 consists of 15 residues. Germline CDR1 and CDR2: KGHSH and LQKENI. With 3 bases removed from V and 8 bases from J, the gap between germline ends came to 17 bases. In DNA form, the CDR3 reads TGTGCCAGCTCACCCGGCCGGGACTCCCCCCATGAGCAGTTCTTC. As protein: CASSPGRDSPHEQFF.

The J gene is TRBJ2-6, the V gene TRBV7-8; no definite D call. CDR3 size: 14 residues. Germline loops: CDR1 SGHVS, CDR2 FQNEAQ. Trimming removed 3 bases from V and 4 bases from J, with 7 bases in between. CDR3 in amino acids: CASSFIPGANVLTF. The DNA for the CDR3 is TGTGCCAGCAGCTTTATACCAGGGGCCAACGTCCTGACTTTC.

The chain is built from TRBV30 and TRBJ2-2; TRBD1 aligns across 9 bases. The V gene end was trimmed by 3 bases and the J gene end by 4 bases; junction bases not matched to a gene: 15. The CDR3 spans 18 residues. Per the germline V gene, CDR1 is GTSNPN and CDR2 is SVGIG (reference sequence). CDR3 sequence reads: CAWRGPGQGRSGTGELFF. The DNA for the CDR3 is TGTGCCTGGAGGGGACCGGGACAGGGAAGGTCAGGCACCGGGGAGCTGTTTTTT.

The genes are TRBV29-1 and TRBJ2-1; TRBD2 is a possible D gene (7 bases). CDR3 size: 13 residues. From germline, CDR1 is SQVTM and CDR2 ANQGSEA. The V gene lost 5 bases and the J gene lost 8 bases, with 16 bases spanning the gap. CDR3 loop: CSVNRGAWDEQFF. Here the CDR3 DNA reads TGCAGCGTTAATCGGGGGGCCTGGGATGAGCAGTTCTTC.

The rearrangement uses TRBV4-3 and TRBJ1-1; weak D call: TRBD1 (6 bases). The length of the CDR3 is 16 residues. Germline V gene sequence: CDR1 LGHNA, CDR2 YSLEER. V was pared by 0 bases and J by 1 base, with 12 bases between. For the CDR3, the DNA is TGCGCCAGCAGCCAAGACCGGACAGCTCCGAACACTGAAGCTTTCTTT. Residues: CASSQDRTAPNTEAFF.

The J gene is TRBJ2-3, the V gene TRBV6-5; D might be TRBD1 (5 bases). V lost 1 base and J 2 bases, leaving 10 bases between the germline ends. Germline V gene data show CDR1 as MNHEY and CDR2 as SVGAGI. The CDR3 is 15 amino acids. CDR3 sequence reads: CASSYWGRDTDTQYF. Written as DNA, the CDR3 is TGTGCCAGCAGTTACTGGGGCAGGGACACAGATACGCAGTATTTT.

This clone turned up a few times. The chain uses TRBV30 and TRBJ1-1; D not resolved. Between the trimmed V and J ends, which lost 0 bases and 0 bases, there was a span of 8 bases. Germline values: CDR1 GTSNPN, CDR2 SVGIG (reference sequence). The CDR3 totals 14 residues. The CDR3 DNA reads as TGTGCCTGGAGTGTCGGGTCAGTGAACACTGAAGCTTTCTTT. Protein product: CAWSVGSVNTEAFF. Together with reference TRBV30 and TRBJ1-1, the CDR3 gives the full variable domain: SQTIHQWPATLVQPVGSPLSLECTVEGTSNPNLYWYRQAAGRGLQLLFYSVGIGQISSEVPQNLSASRPQDRQFILSSKKLLLSDSGFYLCAWSVGSVNTEAFFGQGTRLTVV.

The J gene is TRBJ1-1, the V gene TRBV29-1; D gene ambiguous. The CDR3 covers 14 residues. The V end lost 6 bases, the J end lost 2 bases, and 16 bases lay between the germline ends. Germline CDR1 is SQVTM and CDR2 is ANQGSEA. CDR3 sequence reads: CSVTPHRPNTEAFF. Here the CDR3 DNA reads TGCAGCGTAACCCCCCACAGACCCAACACTGAAGCTTTCTTT.

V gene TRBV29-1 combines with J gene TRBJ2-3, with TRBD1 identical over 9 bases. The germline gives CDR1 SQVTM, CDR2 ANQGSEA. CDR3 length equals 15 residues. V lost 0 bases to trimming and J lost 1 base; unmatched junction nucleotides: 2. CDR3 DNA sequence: TGCAGCGTTGAAGAATGGGACAGGGGCACAGATACGCAGTATTTT. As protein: CSVEEWDRGTDTQYF.

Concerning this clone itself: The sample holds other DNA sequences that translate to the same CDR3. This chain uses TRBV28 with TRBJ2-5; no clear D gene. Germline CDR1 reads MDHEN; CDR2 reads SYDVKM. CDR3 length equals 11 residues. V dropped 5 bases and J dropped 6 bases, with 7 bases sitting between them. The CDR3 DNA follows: TGTGCCAGCAGTCTAATGAAGACCCAGTACTTC. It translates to CASSLMKTQYF.

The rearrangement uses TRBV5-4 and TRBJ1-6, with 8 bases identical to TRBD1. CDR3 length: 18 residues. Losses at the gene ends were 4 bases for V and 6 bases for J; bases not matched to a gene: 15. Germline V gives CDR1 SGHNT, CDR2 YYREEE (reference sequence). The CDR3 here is CASSTGTGLSLGNSPLHF. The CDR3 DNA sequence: TGTGCCAGCAGCACCGGGACAGGCCTCTCCCTTGGTAATTCACCCCTCCACTTT.

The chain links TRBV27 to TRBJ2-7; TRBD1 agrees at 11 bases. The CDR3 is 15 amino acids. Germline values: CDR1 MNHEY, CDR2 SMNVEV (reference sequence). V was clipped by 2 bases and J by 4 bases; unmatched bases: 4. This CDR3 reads CASSLRDRGRYEQYF. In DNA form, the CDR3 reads TGTGCCAGCAGTTTACGGGACAGGGGGAGGTACGAGCAGTACTTC.

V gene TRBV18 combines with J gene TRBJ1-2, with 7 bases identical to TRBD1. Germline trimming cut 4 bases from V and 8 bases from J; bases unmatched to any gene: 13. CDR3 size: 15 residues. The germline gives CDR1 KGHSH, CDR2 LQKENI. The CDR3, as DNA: TGTGCCAGCTCACTAAGAGAGGGGGCGCTTATCGGCTACACCTTC. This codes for CASSLREGALIGYTF.

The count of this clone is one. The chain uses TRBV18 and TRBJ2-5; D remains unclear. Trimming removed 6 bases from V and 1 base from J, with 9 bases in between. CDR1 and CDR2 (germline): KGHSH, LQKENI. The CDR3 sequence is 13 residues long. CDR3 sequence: CASSIRFQETQYF. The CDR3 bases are TGTGCCAGCTCTATACGATTCCAAGAGACCCAGTACTTC.

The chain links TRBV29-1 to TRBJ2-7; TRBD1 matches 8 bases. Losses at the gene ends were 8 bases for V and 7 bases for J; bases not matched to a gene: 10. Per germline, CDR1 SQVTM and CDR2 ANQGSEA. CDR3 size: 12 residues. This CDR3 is CSIRTGMREQYF. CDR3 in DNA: TGCAGCATCAGGACAGGGATGCGGGAGCAGTACTTC.

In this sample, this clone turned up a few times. The CDR3 nucleotides read TGCAGCGTGGTGGGACAGGGGCTAGCCAAAAACATTCAGTACTTC. Protein product: CSVVGQGLAKNIQYF. The chain couples TRBV29-1 to TRBJ2-4; the match to TRBD1 covers 10 bases. CDR1 and CDR2 from the germline V gene are SQVTM and ANQGSEA. The J segment lost 0 bases and the V segment lost 6 bases, leaving 5 bases of the junction unmatched. The CDR3 covers 15 residues.

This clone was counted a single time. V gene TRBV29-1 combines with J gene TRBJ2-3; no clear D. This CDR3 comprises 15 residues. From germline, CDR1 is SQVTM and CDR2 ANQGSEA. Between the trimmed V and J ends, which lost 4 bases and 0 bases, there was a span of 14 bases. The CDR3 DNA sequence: TGCAGCGTTGGAATGCTAAGTTCTAGCACAGATACGCAGTATTTT. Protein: CSVGMLSSSTDTQYF.

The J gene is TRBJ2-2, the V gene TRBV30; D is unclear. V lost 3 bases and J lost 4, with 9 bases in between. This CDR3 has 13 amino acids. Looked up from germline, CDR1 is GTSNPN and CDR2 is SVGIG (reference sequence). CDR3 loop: CAWSAFRTGELFF. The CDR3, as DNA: TGTGCCTGGAGCGCTTTCCGCACCGGGGAGCTGTTTTTT.